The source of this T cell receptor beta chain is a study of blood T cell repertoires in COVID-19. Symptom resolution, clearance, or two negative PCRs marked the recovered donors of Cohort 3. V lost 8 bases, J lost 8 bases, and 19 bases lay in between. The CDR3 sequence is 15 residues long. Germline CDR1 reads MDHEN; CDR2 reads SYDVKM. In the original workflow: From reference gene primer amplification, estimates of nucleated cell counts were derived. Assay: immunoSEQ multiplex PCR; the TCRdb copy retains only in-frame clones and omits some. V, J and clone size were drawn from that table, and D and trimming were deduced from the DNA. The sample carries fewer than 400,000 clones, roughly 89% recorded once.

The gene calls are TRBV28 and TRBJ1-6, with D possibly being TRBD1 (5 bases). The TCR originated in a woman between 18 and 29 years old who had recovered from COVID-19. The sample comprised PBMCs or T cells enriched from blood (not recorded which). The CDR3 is CASRSGTGDYSPLHF. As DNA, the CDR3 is TGTGCCAGCCGAAGCGGGACGGGCGATTATTCACCCCTCCACTTT.